The present T cell receptor (beta chain) was sequenced within a study of regulatory T cells in long-lasting Graves disease. Germline V CDR1 and CDR2: SNHLY, FYNNEI. V was trimmed by 7 bases and J by 3 bases, leaving 18 bases between them. The CDR3 is 15 amino acids. As to time point: persistent/refractory GD, antithyroid drugs over 5 years with positive TRAb. With RNA extracted from PBMCs as input, the TCR library was made. This clonotype occurred many times. TCR beta libraries were built with iRepertoire HTBI primers and Arm-PCR of CDR3 regions. TCRdb recomputed calls from the multiplex PCR reads with MiXCR, one row per CDR3 protein. The table shows roughly 450,000 distinct CDR3 sequences, with 22% occurring only once.

The chain is built from TRBV2 and TRBJ1-2; TRBD1 might be the D (5 bases). Sequences were derived from peripheral blood mononuclear cells (PBMCs), sampled when the disease was refractory, from a patient treated with antithyroid drugs. The receptor was isolated from a female donor with Graves disease. The CDR3 spells CASNAIRAQDYGYTF. DNA of the CDR3: TGTGCCAGCAATGCGATCAGGGCTCAGGACTATGGCTACACCTTC.